This T cell receptor (beta chain) comes out of a study of cytomegalovirus exposure and HLA in healthy donors. Study outcomes and limitations: Sequencing had likely introduced a cluster of highly shared sequence variants as an artifact.

Researchers ran the PCR with 60 Vbeta and 13 Jbeta primers. TCRdb's table, derived via immunoSEQ multiplex PCR, lists solely in-frame clones and lacks some. The data contain about 80,000 clones, under 65% of them singletons. This CDR3 has 17 amino acids. V dropped 0 bases and J dropped 3; count of bases not matched to a gene: 9. Per germline, CDR1 MRHNA and CDR2 SNTAGT. This clone occurred once. The antigen is not known. Sequenced sample: PBMCs. The clonotype comes from a male donor in good health and CMV-seropositive. The rearrangement uses TRBV6-4 and TRBJ2-7; TRBD2 matches 9 bases. CDR3 nucleotides: TGTGCCAGCAGTGACTCCGCCCTACTGACTAGCGGCTACGAGCAGTACTTC. The encoded protein is CASSDSALLTSGYEQYF.